These 31 T cell receptor beta chains were all obtained from the same sample, sequenced in a study of blood T cell repertoires in COVID-19. Here immunoSEQ multiplex PCR was the method, and the copy in TCRdb shows in-frame clones only, minus some. This sample has about 210,000 clones, with just over 90% found just once. Specimen: peripheral blood. The origin of the receptors is a man aged 30 to 39 with acute or convalescent COVID-19.

The V gene is TRBV12-3 or TRBV12-4, the J gene TRBJ1-3; D is perhaps TRBD1 (5 bases). V was cut by 8 bases and J by 4 bases, with 12 bases left in between. The CDR3 extends over 13 amino acids. The CDR3 DNA follows: TGTGCCAGCTACCCCGGGGGAGGAAACACCATATATTTT. Translating it yields CASYPGGGNTIYF.

The rearrangement uses TRBV3-1 (or the pseudogene TRBV3-2) and TRBJ1-1; D is undetermined. Germline CDR1 LGHDT, CDR2 YNNKEL (reference sequence). This CDR3 contains 15 residues. V was cut by 3 bases and J by 1 base, with 12 bases left in between. The CDR3 protein is CASSHGRRSNTEAFF. CDR3 nucleotides: TGTGCCAGCAGCCACGGCAGGCGATCGAACACTGAAGCTTTCTTT.

The chain links TRBV28 to TRBJ2-1; 7 nucleotides match TRBD2. The CDR3 spans 14 residues. In germline, CDR1 is MDHEN, CDR2 SYDVKM. The V gene end was trimmed by 8 bases and the J gene end by 7 bases; junction bases not matched to a gene: 11. CDR3 amino acids: CASGGQGGWNEQFF. CDR3 coding DNA: TGTGCCAGCGGAGGCCAGGGAGGGTGGAATGAGCAGTTCTTC.

On this clone: Other DNA sequences of this sample code for an identical CDR3. This chain uses TRBV28 with TRBJ2-7; 8 bases fit TRBD2. Trimming took 4 bases from V and 4 from J; bases not matched to a gene: 9. The CDR3 runs to 15 residues. Germline V gene sequence: CDR1 MDHEN, CDR2 SYDVKM. This chain's CDR3 is CASSSWTSRGYEQYF. DNA for the CDR3: TGTGCCAGCAGTTCATGGACTAGCCGGGGGTACGAGCAGTACTTC. Full variable domain (remainder filled in from reference TRBV28 and TRBJ2-7): DVKVTQSSRYLVKRTGEKVFLECVQDMDHENMFWYRQDPGLGLRLIYFSYDVKMKEKGDIPEGYSVSREKKERFSLILESASTNQTSMYLCASSSWTSRGYEQYFGPGTRLTVT.

This clone has only a few counts. The chain has TRBV7-9 and TRBJ1-1; D not certain. The V and J ends lost 1 base and 4 bases respectively, with 13 bases between them. Per the germline V gene, CDR1 is SEHNR and CDR2 is FQNEAQ (reference sequence). The CDR3 contains 15 residues. CDR3 nucleotides: TGTGCCAGCAGCTTAGTTTCAGGAAGTGGCACTGAAGCTTTCTTT. This encodes CASSLVSGSGTEAFF.

The chain couples TRBV12-3 or TRBV12-4 to TRBJ1-1; TRBD1 matches 7 bases. The J segment lost 6 bases and the V segment lost 3 bases, leaving 4 bases of the junction unmatched. The CDR3 has 13 residues. CDR3 DNA sequence: TGTGCCAGCAGTTTCGGGACAGACCCTGAAGCTTTCTTT. It specifies CASSFGTDPEAFF.

The sample holds one count of this clone. The chain is built from TRBV30 and TRBJ2-6; D is perhaps TRBD1 (5 bases). This CDR3 region has 15 residues. Trimming left V 1 base short and J 6 bases short, with 13 bases between. Germline V gene sequence: CDR1 GTSNPN, CDR2 SVGIG (reference sequence). The CDR3 region is CAWSATVAAANVLTF. The CDR3 DNA reads as TGTGCCTGGAGTGCGACAGTGGCTGCGGCCAACGTCCTGACTTTC.

This clone came up once. This rearrangement joins TRBV18 to TRBJ1-2; 11 bases are shared with TRBD1. Germline loops: CDR1 KGHSH, CDR2 LQKENI. V shed 4 bases and J 2 bases; nucleotides not matched to a gene: 6. The CDR3 loop spans 16 amino acids. The CDR3 spells CASSRQGQGANYGYTF. The CDR3 DNA reads as TGTGCCAGCTCACGACAAGGACAGGGGGCAAACTATGGCTACACCTTC.

This clone was observed once. The J gene is TRBJ1-4, the V gene TRBV15, with D possibly matching TRBD1 (6 bases). The germline V and J ends were trimmed by 2 bases and 5 bases, with 9 bases remaining between them. Germline V gene data show CDR1 as LNHNV and CDR2 as YYDKDF (reference sequence). The CDR3 contains 14 residues. The CDR3 nucleotides are TGTGCCACCAGCAGATCAGGGGCGAATGAAAAACTGTTTTTT. Translation gives CATSRSGANEKLFF.

The rearrangement joins TRBV6-5 to TRBJ2-4; D might be TRBD2 (5 bases). The germline CDR1 and CDR2 sequences are MNHEY and SVGAGI. The V end lost 6 bases, the J end lost 5 bases, and 11 bases lay between the germline ends. The CDR3 covers 13 residues. The CDR3 spells CASSPGGQNIQYF. CDR3 bases: TGTGCCAGCAGCCCAGGAGGCCAAAACATTCAGTACTTC.

This chain links TRBV5-6 with TRBJ2-7; D remains unclear. The CDR3 length is 11 residues. CDR1 is SGHDT and CDR2 is YYEEEE in the germline V gene. V lost 4 bases and J 3 bases, leaving 5 bases between the germline ends. CDR3 residues: CASSLRYEQYF. DNA of the CDR3: TGTGCCAGCAGCCTCCGCTACGAGCAGTACTTC.

The chain couples TRBV11-2 to TRBJ1-2; tentative D call: TRBD1 (5 bases). From germline, CDR1 is SGHAT and CDR2 FQNNGV. The CDR3 runs 12 residues. Trimming shortened V by 1 base and J by 8 bases, and 8 bases separated the two germline ends. CDR3 DNA sequence: TGTGCCAGCAGCTTAGTAGGGGAAGGCTACACCTTC. Protein: CASSLVGEGYTF.

This clone was seen a handful of times. The chain employs TRBV25-1 and TRBJ2-5; D is uncertain. Germline CDR1 is MGHDK and CDR2 is SYGVNS. The CDR3 has 14 amino acids. Trimming stripped 0 bases from V and 1 base from J, with 6 bases between. For the CDR3, the DNA is TGTGCCAGCAGTGAATACACCGGCCAAGAGACCCAGTACTTC. The encoded protein is CASSEYTGQETQYF.

This sequence joins TRBV11-2 and TRBJ2-7, with a weak D call TRBD2 (5 bases). CDR3 length: 15 residues. The germline V and J ends were trimmed by 0 bases and 3 bases, with 12 bases remaining between them. Looked up from germline, CDR1 is SGHAT and CDR2 is FQNNGV. The CDR3 sequence: CASSLDRLGDYEQYF. The DNA for the CDR3 is TGTGCCAGCAGCTTAGATCGGCTGGGAGACTACGAGCAGTACTTC.

The chain links TRBV3-1 (or the pseudogene TRBV3-2) to TRBJ1-2, with 7 bases matching TRBD1. V dropped 4 bases and J dropped 3; count of bases not matched to a gene: 5. Germline CDR1 LGHDT, CDR2 YNNKEL (reference sequence). The CDR3 contains 14 residues. CDR3 sequence (DNA): TGTGCCAGCAGCCTGCTCCAGGGGGACTATGGCTACACCTTC. Its translation is CASSLLQGDYGYTF.

The rearrangement links TRBV28 to TRBJ1-3; TRBD1 might be the D (5 bases). The CDR3 has 16 residues. Trimming took off 4 bases at V and 0 bases at J, with 13 bases between the two ends. Germline CDR1 is MDHEN and CDR2 is SYDVKM. The CDR3 nucleotides read TGTGCCAGCAGTTCACTCAGGGACTTCTCTGGAAACACCATATATTTT. This gives the protein CASSSLRDFSGNTIYF.

Here the CDR3 DNA reads TGTGCCAGCAGTGCCCCCCATCAGGGGTCGAACACTGAAGCTTTCTTT. Its translation: CASSAPHQGSNTEAFF. The chain carries TRBV6-6 and TRBJ1-1; the D gene is possibly TRBD1 (6 bases). The CDR3 totals 16 residues. Germline CDR1 MNHNY, CDR2 SVGAGI (reference sequence). V lost 5 bases and J 1 base, leaving 17 bases between the germline ends.

The chain links TRBV4-2 to TRBJ2-1; TRBD2 aligns across 14 bases. The CDR3 length is 17 residues. V was pared by 4 bases and J by 7 bases, with 9 bases of the junction left unmatched. Germline CDR1 and CDR2: LGHNA and YNFKEQ. CDR3 DNA: TGTGCCAGCAGCCCTTCGGGGACTAGCGGGGGAGGGAATGAGCAGTTCTTC. It translates to CASSPSGTSGGGNEQFF.

The chain combines TRBV5-4 with TRBJ2-1; D is possibly TRBD2 (5 bases). The length of the CDR3 is 15 residues. V was cut by 4 bases and J by 5 bases, with 16 bases left in between. Germline CDR1 reads SGHNT; CDR2 reads YYREEE (reference sequence). DNA for the CDR3: TGTGCCAGCAGCCCGGACGGAGGCAGTCACAATGAGCAGTTCTTC. Encoded protein: CASSPDGGSHNEQFF.

This rearrangement joins TRBV4-1 to TRBJ1-4, with a possible D match to TRBD1 (5 bases). Germline lookup yields CDR1 MGHRA and CDR2 YSYEKL. There are 16 residues in the CDR3. Trimming cost V 0 bases and J 4 bases, with 12 bases left between them. CDR3 bases: TGCGCCAGCAGCCAAGATGGGGCAGCTTTTAATGAAAAACTGTTTTTT. Protein: CASSQDGAAFNEKLFF.

This clone was counted a single time. V is TRBV5-1 and J is TRBJ2-1; weak D call: TRBD1 (6 bases). CDR3 size: 13 residues. Trimming took off 3 bases at V and 9 bases at J, with 13 bases between the two ends. Germline CDR1 SGHRS, CDR2 YFSETQ. CDR3 nucleotide sequence: TGCGCCAGCAGCTCGGGTGGACAGTCTGAGCAGTTCTTC. This translates into CASSSGGQSEQFF. The variable domain in full, completed from reference TRBV5-1 and TRBJ2-1, reads KAGVTQTPRYLIKTRGQQVTLSCSPISGHRSVSWYQQTPGQGLQFLFEYFSETQRNKGNFPGRFSGRQFSNSRSEMNVSTLELGDSALYLCASSSGGQSEQFFGPGTRLTVL.

The V and J genes are TRBV27 and TRBJ2-5, with D possibly being TRBD1 (6 bases). V lost 5 bases to trimming and J lost 4 bases, with 17 bases between them. CDR3 length: 15 residues. From germline, CDR1 is MNHEY and CDR2 SMNVEV (reference sequence). CDR3 region: CASSRTGQYGETQYF. The CDR3 nucleotides read TGTGCCAGCAGTCGAACCGGACAGTACGGAGAGACCCAGTACTTC.

CDR3 sequence (DNA): TGTGCCAGCGATCGGGGGGGCTACAATGAGCAGTTCTTC. Protein product: CASDRGGYNEQFF. The J gene is TRBJ2-1, the V gene TRBV11-1; TRBD2 agrees at 8 bases. Trimming took 8 bases from V and 3 from J; bases not matched to a gene: 3. This CDR3 has 13 residues. In germline, CDR1 is SGHAT, CDR2 FQDESV (reference sequence).

The chain couples TRBV4-1 to TRBJ2-2, with TRBD2 identical over 8 bases. The germline CDR1 and CDR2 sequences are MGHRA and YSYEKL. The ends lost 6 bases at V and 4 bases at J; junction bases unmatched: 4. The CDR3 is 14 amino acids. The CDR3 bases are TGCGCCAGCAGGCCGGGAGGGACCACCGGGGAGCTGTTTTTT. Translation gives CASRPGGTTGELFF.

This clone was detected only a few times. CDR3 sequence: CASSNLAGVNTGELFF. In nucleotides, the CDR3 is TGTGCCAGCAGCAATCTAGCGGGGGTCAACACCGGGGAGCTGTTTTTT. The chain has TRBV7-6 and TRBJ2-2; TRBD2 matches 10 bases. The CDR3 totals 16 residues. The V and J ends lost 5 bases and 2 bases, in that order; junction bases with no gene match: 5. Germline V gene sequence: CDR1 SGHVS, CDR2 FNYEAQ.

The chain links TRBV6-2 or TRBV6-3 to TRBJ1-1; D unclear. Germline assignment: CDR1 MNHEY and CDR2 SVGEGT. The CDR3 is 14 amino acids. V lost 2 bases and J 0 bases, leaving 7 bases between the germline ends. The CDR3 is CASSYGRLNTEAFF. DNA for the CDR3: TGTGCCAGCAGTTACGGCAGGCTGAACACTGAAGCTTTCTTT.

This chain uses TRBV9 with TRBJ2-1, with TRBD1 matching over 8 bases. J was trimmed by 4 bases and V by 4 bases; bases with no gene match: 13. Germline V gene sequence: CDR1 SGDLS, CDR2 YYNGEE. The CDR3 spans 17 residues. The CDR3 region is CASSPGQEHSWYNEQFF. CDR3 nucleotide sequence: TGTGCCAGCAGCCCGGGACAGGAGCACAGTTGGTACAATGAGCAGTTCTTC.

The chain recombines TRBV5-1 with TRBJ1-4; 7 bases align to TRBD1. V gave up 5 bases and J gave up 7 bases; unmatched junction bases: 5. This CDR3 is built from 13 residues. In germline, CDR1 is SGHRS, CDR2 YFSETQ. The CDR3 is CASRFRDSEKLFF. For the CDR3, the DNA is TGCGCCAGCAGGTTTCGGGACAGTGAAAAACTGTTTTTT.

The rearrangement links TRBV7-3 to TRBJ2-1; 8 bases match TRBD1. CDR1 and CDR2 from the germline V gene are SGHTA and FQGTGA. The CDR3 sequence is 13 residues long. The trim removed 4 bases at V and 6 bases at J, leaving 2 bases unmatched. In nucleotides, the CDR3 is TGTGCCAGCAGCTCAGACAGGGGCAATGAGCAGTTCTTC. As protein: CASSSDRGNEQFF.

The chain employs TRBV28 and TRBJ1-5; D might be TRBD1 (5 bases). V was pared by 8 bases and J by 4 bases, with 12 bases between. CDR3 length: 13 amino acids. Germline CDR1 and CDR2: MDHEN and SYDVKM. CDR3 nucleotide sequence: TGTGCCAGCTCGCGGCAGGGTAATCAGCCCCAGCATTTT. Its translation: CASSRQGNQPQHF.

This clone was seen only once. The CDR3 DNA reads as TGTGCCATCAGTGAGTCGGGGGGACGTCCCTCTGGAAACACCATATATTTT. It encodes CAISESGGRPSGNTIYF. The V call is TRBV10-3, the J call TRBJ1-3, with a tentative D call TRBD1 (5 bases). Trimming removed 0 bases from V and 0 bases from J, with 12 bases in between. The CDR3 loop spans 17 amino acids. Germline V gene sequence: CDR1 ENHRY, CDR2 SYGVKD.